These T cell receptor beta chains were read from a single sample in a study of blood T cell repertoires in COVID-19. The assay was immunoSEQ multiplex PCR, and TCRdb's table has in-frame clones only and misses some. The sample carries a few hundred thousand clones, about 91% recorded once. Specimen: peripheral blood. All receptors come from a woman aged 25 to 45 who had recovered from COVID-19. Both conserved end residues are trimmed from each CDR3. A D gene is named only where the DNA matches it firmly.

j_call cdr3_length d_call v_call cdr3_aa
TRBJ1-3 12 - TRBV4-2 ASSQAGAGNTIY
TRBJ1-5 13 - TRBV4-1 ASSQADRSNQPQH
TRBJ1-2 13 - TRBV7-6 ASSLEPGWDYGYT
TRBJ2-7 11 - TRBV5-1 ASSLDRYYEQY
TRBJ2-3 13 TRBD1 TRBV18 ASFTTGGEADTQY
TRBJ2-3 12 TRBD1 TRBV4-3 ASSRGQGADTQY
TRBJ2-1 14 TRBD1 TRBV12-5 ASGLVLSGTVNEQF
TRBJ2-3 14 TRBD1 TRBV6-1 ASSEAPGGITDTQY
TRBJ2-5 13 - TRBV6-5 ASSYSGRRQETQY
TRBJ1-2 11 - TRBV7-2 ASSLAANYGYT
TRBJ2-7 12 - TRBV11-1 ASSSQGGADEQY
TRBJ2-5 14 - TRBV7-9 ASSLAPGGPGETQY
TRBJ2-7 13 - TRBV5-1 ASSLEGQILYEQY
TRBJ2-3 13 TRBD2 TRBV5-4 AISIRGGSTDTQY
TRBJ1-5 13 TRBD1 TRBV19 ASSRGDRVNQPQH
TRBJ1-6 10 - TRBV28 ASSLGASPLH
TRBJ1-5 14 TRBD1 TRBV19 ASTLGTDYSNQPQH
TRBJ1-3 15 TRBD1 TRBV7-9 ASSLARTGLSGNTIY
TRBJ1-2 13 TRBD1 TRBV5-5 ASSYQRQGQYGYT
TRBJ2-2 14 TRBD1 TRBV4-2 ASSHAGQGYTGELF